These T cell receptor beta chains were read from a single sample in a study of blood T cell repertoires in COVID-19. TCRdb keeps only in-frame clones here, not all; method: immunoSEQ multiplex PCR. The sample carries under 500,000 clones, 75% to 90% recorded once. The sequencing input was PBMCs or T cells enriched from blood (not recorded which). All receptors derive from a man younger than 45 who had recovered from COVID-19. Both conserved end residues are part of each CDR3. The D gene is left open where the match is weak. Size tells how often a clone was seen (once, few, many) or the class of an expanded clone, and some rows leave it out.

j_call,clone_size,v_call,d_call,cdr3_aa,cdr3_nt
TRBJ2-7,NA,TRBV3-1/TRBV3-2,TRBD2,CASSQVGWQRGRSYEQYF,TGTGCCAGCAGCCAAGTCGGGTGGCAGCGGGGGCGCTCCTACGAGCAGTACTTC
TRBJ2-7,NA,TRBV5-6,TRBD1,CASSSNRGYEQYF,TGTGCCAGCAGCTCCAACAGGGGGTACGAGCAGTACTTC
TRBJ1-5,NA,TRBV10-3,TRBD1,CAIRDRDQPQHF,TGTGCCATTCGGGACAGGGATCAGCCCCAGCATTTT
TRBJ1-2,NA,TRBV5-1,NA,CASSYYRPGQSNYGYTF,TGCGCCAGCAGCTACTATCGACCAGGACAGTCTAACTATGGCTACACCTTC
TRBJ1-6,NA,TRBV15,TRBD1,CATSRDRGLPSPLHF,TGTGCCACCAGCAGAGACAGGGGGCTTCCGTCACCCCTCCACTTT
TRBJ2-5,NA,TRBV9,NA,CASSVALASFETQYF,TGTGCCAGCAGCGTCGCCTTGGCTAGCTTCGAGACCCAGTACTTC
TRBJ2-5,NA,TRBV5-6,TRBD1,CASSSRDRVWETQYF,TGTGCCAGCAGCTCCCGGGACAGGGTTTGGGAGACCCAGTACTTC
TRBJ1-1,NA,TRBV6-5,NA,CASSIQGNTEAFF,TGTGCCAGCAGCATACAGGGGAACACTGAAGCTTTCTTT
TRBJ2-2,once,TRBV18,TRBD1,CASSPPKGQATNTGELFF,TGTGCCAGCTCACCACCCAAGGGACAGGCTACCAACACCGGGGAGCTGTTTTTT
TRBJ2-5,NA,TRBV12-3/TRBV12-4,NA,CASRPGAAGTQYF,TGTGCCAGCAGACCCGGGGCAGCGGGGACCCAGTACTTC
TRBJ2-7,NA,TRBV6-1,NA,CASSDLSYEQYF,TGTGCCAGCAGTGATCTTTCCTACGAGCAGTACTTC
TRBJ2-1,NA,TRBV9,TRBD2,CASSVGAGGHNEQFF,TGTGCCAGCAGCGTAGGTGCGGGGGGCCACAATGAGCAGTTCTTC
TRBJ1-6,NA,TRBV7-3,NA,CASSSNGHYNSPLHF,TGTGCCAGCAGCTCAAACGGACATTATAATTCACCCCTCCACTTT
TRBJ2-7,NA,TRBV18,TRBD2,CASSPQLTSGNYEQYF,TGTGCCAGCTCACCACAGCTAACTAGCGGGAACTACGAGCAGTACTTC
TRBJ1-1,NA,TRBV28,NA,CASSSHRLNTEAFF,TGTGCCAGCAGTTCGCACAGGTTGAACACTGAAGCTTTCTTT
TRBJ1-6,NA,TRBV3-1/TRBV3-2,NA,CASSQDPSPQRSPLHF,TGTGCCAGCAGCCAAGACCCCTCACCCCAGCGGTCACCCCTCCACTTT
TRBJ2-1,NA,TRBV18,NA,CASSWGVEQFF,TGTGCCAGCTCGTGGGGAGTTGAGCAGTTCTTC
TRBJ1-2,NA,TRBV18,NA,CASAEQGGGYTF,TGTGCCAGCGCGGAGCAGGGTGGTGGCTACACCTTC
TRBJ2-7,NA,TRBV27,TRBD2,CASSLYGRSGSNEQYF,TGTGCCAGCAGTTTATATGGTCGGAGCGGGAGTAACGAGCAGTACTTC
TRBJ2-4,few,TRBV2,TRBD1,CATAGTWDSGKNIQYF,TGTGCCACAGCAGGGACGTGGGACAGTGGAAAAAACATTCAGTACTTC
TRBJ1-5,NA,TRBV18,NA,CASSPPSGAQPQHF,TGTGCCAGCTCACCTCCCTCAGGGGCTCAGCCCCAGCATTTT
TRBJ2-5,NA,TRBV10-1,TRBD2,CASSAIAGGQTQYF,TGCGCCAGCAGCGCGATAGCGGGAGGACAGACCCAGTACTTC
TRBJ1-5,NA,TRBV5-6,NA,CASSLRGGGNQPQHF,TGTGCCAGCAGCTTGCGGGGGGGTGGCAATCAGCCCCAGCATTTT
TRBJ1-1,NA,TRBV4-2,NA,CASSHGTKSEAFF,TGTGCCAGCAGCCACGGGACTAAGTCTGAAGCTTTCTTT
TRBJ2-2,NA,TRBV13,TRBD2,CASSLVTSGSSGELFF,TGTGCCAGCAGCTTAGTTACTAGCGGGTCTTCCGGGGAGCTGTTTTTT
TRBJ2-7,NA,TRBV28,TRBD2,CASSFATSGREQYF,TGTGCCAGCAGTTTTGCGACTAGCGGGCGCGAGCAGTACTTC
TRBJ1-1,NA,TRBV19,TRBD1,CASSPQTGGTEAFF,TGTGCCAGTAGTCCCCAGACAGGGGGGACTGAAGCTTTCTTT
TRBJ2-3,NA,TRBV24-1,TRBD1,CATSDFDRGRYTQYF,TGTGCCACCAGTGATTTTGACAGGGGACGGTATACGCAGTATTTT
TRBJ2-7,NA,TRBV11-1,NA,CASSPQFLADYEQYF,TGTGCCAGCAGCCCTCAGTTCCTAGCAGACTACGAGCAGTACTTC
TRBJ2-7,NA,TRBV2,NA,CALRQADYEQYF,TGTGCCTTAAGACAGGCAGACTACGAGCAGTACTTC
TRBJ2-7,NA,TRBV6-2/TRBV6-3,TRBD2,CASSYPLAGVPYEQYF,TGTGCCAGCAGTTACCCATTAGCGGGCGTTCCCTACGAGCAGTACTTC
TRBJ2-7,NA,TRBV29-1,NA,CSVGGSSYEQYF,TGCAGCGTTGGGGGCAGTTCCTACGAGCAGTACTTC
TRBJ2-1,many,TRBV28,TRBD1,CASRRQGSSYNEQFF,TGTGCCAGCAGGAGACAGGGGAGCTCCTACAATGAGCAGTTCTTC
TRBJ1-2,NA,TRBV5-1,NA,CASSFGQAPINYGYTF,TGCGCCAGCAGCTTCGGCCAGGCGCCGATTAACTATGGCTACACCTTC
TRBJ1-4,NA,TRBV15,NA,CATSYWSFGEKLFF,TGTGCCACCAGCTACTGGTCTTTCGGTGAAAAACTGTTTTTT
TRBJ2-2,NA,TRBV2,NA,CASIRTEGTGELFF,TGTGCCAGCATCCGGACAGAGGGGACCGGGGAGCTGTTTTTT
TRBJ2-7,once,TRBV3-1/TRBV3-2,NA,CASSPLVAGRLYF,TGTGCCAGCAGCCCCCTAGTAGCAGGGCGGCTGTACTTC
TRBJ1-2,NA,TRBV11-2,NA,CASSPMGGYGYTF,TGTGCCAGCAGCCCGATGGGGGGCTATGGCTACACCTTC
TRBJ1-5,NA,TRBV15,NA,CATSSPAGDYSNQPQHF,TGTGCCACCAGCAGCCCGGCGGGTGATTATAGCAATCAGCCCCAGCATTTT
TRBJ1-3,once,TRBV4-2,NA,CASSPAPLPASIGNTIYF,TGTGCCAGCAGCCCCGCCCCACTGCCCGCATCGATAGGAAACACCATATATTTT